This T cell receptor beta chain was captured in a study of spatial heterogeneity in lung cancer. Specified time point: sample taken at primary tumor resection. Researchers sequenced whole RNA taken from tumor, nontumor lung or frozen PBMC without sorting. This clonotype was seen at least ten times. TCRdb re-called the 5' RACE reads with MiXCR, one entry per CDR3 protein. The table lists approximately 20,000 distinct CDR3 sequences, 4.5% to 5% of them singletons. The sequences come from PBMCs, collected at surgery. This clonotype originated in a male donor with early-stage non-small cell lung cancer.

The CDR3 is CASSPRLAGGYEQYF. Here the CDR3 DNA reads TGTGCCAGCAGCCCCCGACTAGCGGGAGGGTACGAGCAGTACTTC. The chain recombines TRBV3-1 with TRBJ2-7, with 14 bases fitting TRBD2. CDR1 and CDR2 from the germline V gene are LGHDT and YNNKEL (reference sequence). After removal of 4 bases from V and 4 bases from J, the junction contained 3 bases not matched to a gene. This CDR3 spans 15 amino acids.